This T cell receptor beta chain was found in a study of cytomegalovirus exposure and HLA in healthy donors. Trimming took 3 bases from V and 0 from J; bases not matched to a gene: 2. Germline V lookup: CDR1 LNHDA, CDR2 SQIVND (reference sequence). The length of the CDR3 is 15 residues. This clone has more than one count but fewer than ten. Donors were nominally healthy when sampled, though unrecorded immune exposures were likely. The PCR used 60 Vbeta and 13 Jbeta primers. Here immunoSEQ multiplex PCR was the method, and the copy in TCRdb shows in-frame clones only, minus some. Of more than 100,000 clones in the sample, approximately 8.9% were seen once.

The chain recombines TRBV19 with TRBJ2-1; 7 nucleotides match TRBD1. This clonotype was sampled from a woman between 35 and 50 years old in good health and CMV-seropositive. Sequenced input: PBMCs. CDR3 amino acids: CASSMDRSSYNEQFF. Here the CDR3 DNA reads TGTGCCAGTAGTATGGACAGGAGCTCCTACAATGAGCAGTTCTTC.